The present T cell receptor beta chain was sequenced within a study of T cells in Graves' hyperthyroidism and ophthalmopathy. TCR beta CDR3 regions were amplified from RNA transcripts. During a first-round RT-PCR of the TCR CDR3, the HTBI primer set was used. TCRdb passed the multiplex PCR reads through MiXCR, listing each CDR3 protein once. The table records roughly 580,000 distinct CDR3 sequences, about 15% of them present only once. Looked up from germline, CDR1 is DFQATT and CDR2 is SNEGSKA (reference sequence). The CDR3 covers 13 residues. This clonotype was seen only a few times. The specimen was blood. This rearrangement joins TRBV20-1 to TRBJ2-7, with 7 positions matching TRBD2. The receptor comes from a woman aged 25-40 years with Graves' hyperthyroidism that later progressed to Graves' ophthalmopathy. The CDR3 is CGQGLGPSYEQYF. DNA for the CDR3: TGCGGCCAAGGACTAGGCCCGTCCTACGAGCAGTACTTC.